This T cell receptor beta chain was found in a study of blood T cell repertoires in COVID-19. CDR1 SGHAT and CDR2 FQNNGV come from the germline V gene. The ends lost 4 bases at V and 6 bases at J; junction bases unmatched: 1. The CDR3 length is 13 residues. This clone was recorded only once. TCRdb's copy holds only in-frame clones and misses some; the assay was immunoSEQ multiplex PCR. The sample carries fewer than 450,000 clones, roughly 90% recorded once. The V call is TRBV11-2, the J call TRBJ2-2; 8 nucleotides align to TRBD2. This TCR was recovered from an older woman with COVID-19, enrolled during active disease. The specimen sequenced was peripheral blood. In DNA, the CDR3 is TGTGCCAGCAGCTCCGGGGGGGCCGGGGAGCTGTTTTTT. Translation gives CASSSGGAGELFF.